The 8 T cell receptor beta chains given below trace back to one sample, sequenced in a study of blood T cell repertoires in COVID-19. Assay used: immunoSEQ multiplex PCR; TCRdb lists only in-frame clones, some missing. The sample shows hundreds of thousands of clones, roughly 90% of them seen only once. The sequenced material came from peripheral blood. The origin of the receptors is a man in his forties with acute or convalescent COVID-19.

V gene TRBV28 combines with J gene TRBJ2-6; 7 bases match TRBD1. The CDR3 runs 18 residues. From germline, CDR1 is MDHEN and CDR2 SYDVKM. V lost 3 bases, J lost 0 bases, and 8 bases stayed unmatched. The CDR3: CASSLSVRGISGANVLTF. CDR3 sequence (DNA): TGTGCCAGCAGTTTGTCAGTCAGGGGGATCTCTGGGGCCAACGTCCTGACTTTC. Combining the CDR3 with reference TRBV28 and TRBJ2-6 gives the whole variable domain DVKVTQSSRYLVKRTGEKVFLECVQDMDHENMFWYRQDPGLGLRLIYFSYDVKMKEKGDIPEGYSVSREKKERFSLILESASTNQTSMYLCASSLSVRGISGANVLTFGAGSRLTVL.

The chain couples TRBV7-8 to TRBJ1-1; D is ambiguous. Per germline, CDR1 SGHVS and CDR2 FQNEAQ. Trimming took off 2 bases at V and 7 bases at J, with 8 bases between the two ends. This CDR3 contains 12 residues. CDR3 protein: CASSLLSFEAFF. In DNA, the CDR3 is TGTGCCAGCAGCTTACTAAGTTTTGAAGCTTTCTTT. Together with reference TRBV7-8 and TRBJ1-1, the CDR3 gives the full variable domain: GAGVSQSPRYKVAKRGQDVALRCDPISGHVSLFWYQQALGQGPEFLTYFQNEAQLDKSGLPSDRFFAERPEGSVSTLKIQRTQQEDSAVYLCASSLLSFEAFFGQGTRLTVV.

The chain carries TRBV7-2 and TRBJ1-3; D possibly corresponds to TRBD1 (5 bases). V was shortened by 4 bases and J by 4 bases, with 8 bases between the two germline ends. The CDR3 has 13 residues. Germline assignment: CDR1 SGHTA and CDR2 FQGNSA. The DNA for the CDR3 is TGTGCCAGCAGCTCCCGGACAGGAAACACCATATATTTT. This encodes CASSSRTGNTIYF. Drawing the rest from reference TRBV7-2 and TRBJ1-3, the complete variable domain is GAGVSQSPSNKVTEKGKDVELRCDPISGHTALYWYRQSLGQGLEFLIYFQGNSAPDKSGLPSDRFSAERTGGSVSTLTIQRTQQEDSAVYLCASSSRTGNTIYFGEGSWLTVV.

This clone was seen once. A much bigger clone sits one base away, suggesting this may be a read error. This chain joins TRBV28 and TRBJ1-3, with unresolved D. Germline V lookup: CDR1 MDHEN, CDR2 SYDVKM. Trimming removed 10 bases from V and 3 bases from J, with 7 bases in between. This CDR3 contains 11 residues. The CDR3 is CANRGGNTIYF. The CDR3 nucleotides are TGTGCCAACCGGGGTGGAAACACCATATATTTT.

The CDR3 DNA reads as TGTGCCAGCAGCTTGGAGAGTCGGGAATACGAGCAGTACTTC. It encodes CASSLESREYEQYF. V and J are TRBV5-6 and TRBJ2-7; TRBD2 is a possible D gene (5 bases). Trimming stripped 0 bases from V and 4 bases from J, with 11 bases between. The CDR3 spans 14 residues. Germline lookup yields CDR1 SGHDT and CDR2 YYEEEE.

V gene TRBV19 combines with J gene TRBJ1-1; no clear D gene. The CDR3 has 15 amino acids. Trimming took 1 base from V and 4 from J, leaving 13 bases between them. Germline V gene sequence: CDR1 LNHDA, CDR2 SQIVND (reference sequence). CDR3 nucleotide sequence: TGTGCCAGTAGTATAGCGCCACAGAGCCCCACTGAAGCTTTCTTT. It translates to CASSIAPQSPTEAFF.

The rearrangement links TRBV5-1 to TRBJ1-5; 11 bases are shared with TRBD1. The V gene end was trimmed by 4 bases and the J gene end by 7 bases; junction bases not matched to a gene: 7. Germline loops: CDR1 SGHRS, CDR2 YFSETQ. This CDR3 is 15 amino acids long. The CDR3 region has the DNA TGCGCCAGCAGCCCGAGTGGGACAGGGGGACAGCCCCAGCATTTT. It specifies CASSPSGTGGQPQHF. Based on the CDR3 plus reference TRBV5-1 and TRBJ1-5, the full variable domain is KAGVTQTPRYLIKTRGQQVTLSCSPISGHRSVSWYQQTPGQGLQFLFEYFSETQRNKGNFPGRFSGRQFSNSRSEMNVSTLELGDSALYLCASSPSGTGGQPQHFGDGTRLSIL.

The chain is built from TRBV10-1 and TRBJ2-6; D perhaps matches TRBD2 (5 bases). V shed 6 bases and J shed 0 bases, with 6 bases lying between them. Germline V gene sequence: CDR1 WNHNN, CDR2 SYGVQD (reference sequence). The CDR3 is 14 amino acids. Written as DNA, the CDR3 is TGCGCCAGCAGGAGGGACTCTGGGGCCAACGTCCTGACTTTC. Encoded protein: CASRRDSGANVLTF.